This TCR beta chain comes out of a study of T cell changes during pregnancy in multiple sclerosis. Germline V gene sequence: CDR1 SEHNR, CDR2 FQNEAQ (reference sequence). Unmatched junction bases numbered 7, after V lost 6 bases and J lost 6 bases. This CDR3 is 13 amino acids long. Sequencing was performed with immunoSEQ multiplex PCR; in TCRdb, only in-frame clones are kept and a portion is missing. The profile shows roughly 58,000 clones, roughly 90% of them singletons. Source: CD4+ T cells from peripheral blood mononuclear cells, taken after pregnancy. The chain employs TRBV7-9 and TRBJ1-2; TRBD1 aligns across 7 bases. The origin of this receptor is a female donor in good health, enrolled as a control in a pregnancy study. This chain's CDR3 is CASSSEGADGYTF. In DNA form, the CDR3 reads TGTGCCAGCAGTTCCGAGGGGGCAGATGGCTACACCTTC.